This entry features one TCR beta chain sequence. The antigen is unknown. Looked up from germline, CDR1 is SGHRS and CDR2 is YFSETQ. CDR3 length: 16 amino acids. Trimming took 0 bases from V and 4 from J, leaving 11 bases between them. These data belong to a study of T cell responses to AZD1222 COVID-19 vaccine. Turning to the study itself: Second doses at about 4 or about 12 weeks were pooled. Study-level findings and limits: The donor cohort was predominantly white British with a female majority, and clonal diversity may have been underestimated.

Measured with immunoSEQ multiplex PCR; TCRdb has only the in-frame clones, and not every one. The profile shows approximately 110,000 clones, roughly 90% of them singletons. The rearrangement links TRBV5-1 to TRBJ1-6; possibly TRBD1 for D (5 bases). The clonotype was recovered from an adult in good health. Sample: peripheral blood, taken on day 0 of AZD1222 vaccination. CDR3 loop: CASSLGTPTYNSPLHF. The CDR3 nucleotides are TGCGCCAGCAGCTTGGGGACACCAACTTATAATTCACCCCTCCACTTT.